This passage covers 17 T cell receptor beta chains from one sample sequenced in a study of T cells in Graves' hyperthyroidism and ophthalmopathy. Amplification of TCR beta CDR3 regions used RNA as the template. A first-round RT-PCR of the TCR CDR3 used the HTBI primer set. TCRdb re-called the multiplex PCR reads with MiXCR, one entry per CDR3 protein. The top ten clones hold approximately 60% of a sample with around 290,000 distinct CDR3 sequences, approximately 15% of them seen once. Source material: blood. The receptor source for this set is a woman aged 55-69 years with Graves' ophthalmopathy.

In this sample, this clonotype turned up many times. This sequence joins TRBV3-1 and TRBJ2-2; 7 bases line up with TRBD1. The CDR3 length is 14 residues. The germline V gene encodes CDR1 LGHDT and CDR2 YNNKEL (reference sequence). Trimming cost V 0 bases and J 5 bases; bases outside gene matches: 0. CDR3 coding DNA: TGTGCCAGCAGCCAAGACAGGGGGACCGGGGAGCTGTTTTTT. Translating it yields CASSQDRGTGELFF.

The chain joins TRBV11-2 to TRBJ1-2, with 7 bases aligning to TRBD1. This CDR3 contains 17 residues. Trimming removed 2 bases from V and 3 bases from J; junction bases left unmatched: 12. The germline CDR1 and CDR2 sequences are SGHAT and FQNNGV. CDR3 amino acids: CASSLRGGRDSHYGYTF. In nucleotides, the CDR3 is TGTGCCAGCAGCTTAAGGGGGGGCCGGGACAGTCACTATGGCTACACCTTC.

On this clonotype: This may be a read error, as it is one base from a much larger clone. The chain recombines TRBV10-3 with TRBJ1-3, with D perhaps TRBD1 (5 bases). There are 16 residues in the CDR3. Germline CDR1 reads ENHRY; CDR2 reads SYGVKD. Trimming took 4 bases from V and 0 from J, leaving 13 bases between them. The CDR3 DNA is TGTGCCATCAGTGGCCAGGGACCCAACTCTGGAAACACCATATATTTT. Translated, it gives CAISGQGPNSGNTIYF.

This clonotype was seen repeatedly, ten times or more. V and J are TRBV5-1 and TRBJ1-5; D might be TRBD1 (6 bases). V shed 4 bases and J shed 2 bases, with 13 bases lying between them. The germline V gene has CDR1 SGHRS and CDR2 YFSETQ. This CDR3 has 15 amino acids. DNA for the CDR3: TGCGCCAGCAGCGAAGGGGGAGGTGGCAATCAGCCCCAGCATTTT. Translation gives CASSEGGGGNQPQHF.

This clonotype has at least ten counts. The chain is built from TRBV27 and TRBJ1-6; the D gene is possibly TRBD1 (5 bases). Germline lookup yields CDR1 MNHEY and CDR2 SMNVEV (reference sequence). The V gene lost 5 bases and the J gene lost 6 bases, with 20 bases spanning the gap. The CDR3 covers 17 residues. The CDR3 region has the DNA TGTGCCAGCAGTCCTTATCAGGGCCCGACTCTTAATTCACCCCTCCACTTT. Translation: CASSPYQGPTLNSPLHF.

This clonotype was counted ten times or more. The chain has TRBV3-1 and TRBJ2-5; 7 bases fit TRBD1. V shed 2 bases and J 11 bases; nucleotides not matched to a gene: 5. The CDR3 extends over 12 amino acids. Germline V gives CDR1 LGHDT, CDR2 YNNKEL (reference sequence). As DNA, the CDR3 is TGTGCCAGCAGCCAATCAGGGGGACATCAGTACTTC. Translated: CASSQSGGHQYF.

This clonotype was found many times. This chain links TRBV20-1 with TRBJ2-3, with unresolved D. The CDR3 consists of 11 residues. Germline-derived CDR1 and CDR2 are DFQATT and SNEGSKA (reference sequence). The CDR3: CTVTDTDTQYF. The CDR3 DNA follows: TGCACAGTCACCGACACAGATACGCAGTATTTT.

This clonotype was counted at least ten times. V is TRBV5-1 and J is TRBJ2-7, with D unresolved. V lost 4 bases and J 0 bases, leaving 11 bases between the germline ends. The germline V gene has CDR1 SGHRS and CDR2 YFSETQ. This CDR3 comprises 14 residues. CDR3 nucleotides: TGCGCCAGCAGCATAGCCGACTCCTCCTACGAGCAGTACTTC. Protein product: CASSIADSSYEQYF.

This clonotype has at least ten counts. The chain employs TRBV7-9 and TRBJ2-1; D is possibly TRBD1 (6 bases). Germline values: CDR1 SEHNR, CDR2 FQNEAQ (reference sequence). This CDR3 spans 13 amino acids. V was clipped by 1 base and J by 9 bases, with 10 bases between them. CDR3 in DNA: TGTGCCAGCAGCTTAGGGCAGGGGATTGAGCAGTTCTTC. Translated, it gives CASSLGQGIEQFF.

Many counts were recorded for this clonotype. The chain links TRBV29-1 to TRBJ2-3, with 8 bases aligning to TRBD1. V shed 6 bases and J 3 bases; nucleotides not matched to a gene: 5. The CDR3 is 13 residues long. Per the germline V gene, CDR1 is SQVTM and CDR2 is ANQGSEA. The CDR3 sequence: CSVGQGQTDTQYF. CDR3 coding DNA: TGCAGCGTCGGACAGGGCCAGACAGATACGCAGTATTTT.

The V gene is TRBV5-6, the J gene TRBJ1-2; D call uncertain. Germline assignment: CDR1 SGHDT and CDR2 YYEEEE. The CDR3 spans 17 residues. Trimming removed 4 bases from V and 7 bases from J, with 26 bases in between. CDR3 in amino acids: CASSPRDMLPRLCGYTF. CDR3 nucleotides: TGTGCCAGCAGCCCCCGCGATATGTTACCCAGGCTTTGTGGCTACACCTTC.

The table lists this clonotype with many counts. The V gene is TRBV13, the J gene TRBJ2-7; D possibly matches TRBD1 or TRBD2 (5 bases each). Deletions cut 4 bases from V and 0 bases from J, with 13 bases between. CDR3 length equals 15 residues. Germline assignment: CDR1 PRHDT and CDR2 FYEKMQ (reference sequence). DNA for the CDR3: TGTGCCAGCAGCTCACCCCCGGGGCCCTCCTACGAGCAGTACTTC. It encodes CASSSPPGPSYEQYF.

This clonotype was detected only a few times. V gene TRBV5-6 combines with J gene TRBJ1-2, with a tentative D call TRBD1 (5 bases). Trimming cost V 0 bases and J 2 bases, with 14 bases left between them. The CDR3 extends over 16 amino acids. In germline, CDR1 is SGHDT, CDR2 YYEEEE. The chain's CDR3 is CASSLAARQINYGYTF. Written as DNA, the CDR3 is TGTGCCAGCAGCTTGGCCGCACGACAGATAAACTATGGCTACACCTTC.

V is TRBV7-2 and J is TRBJ1-3; 9 bases map to TRBD1. Germline values: CDR1 SGHTA, CDR2 FQGNSA. The length of the CDR3 is 15 residues. V lost 1 base, J lost 7 bases, and 5 bases stayed unmatched. This CDR3 is CASSLVGTGTNTIYF. In DNA form, the CDR3 reads TGTGCCAGCAGCTTAGTTGGGACAGGGACGAACACCATATATTTT.

The sample holds many counts of this clonotype. The chain combines TRBV5-1 with TRBJ2-3, with D maybe TRBD1 (6 bases). Germline loops: CDR1 SGHRS, CDR2 YFSETQ. This CDR3 spans 14 amino acids. Trimming removed 4 bases from V and 9 bases from J, with 18 bases in between. The CDR3: CASSLTKQGSTQYF. CDR3 DNA sequence: TGCGCCAGCAGCCTAACTAAGCAGGGGTCGACGCAGTATTTT.

Many counts were recorded for this clonotype. The chain carries TRBV5-5 and TRBJ2-2; D gene ambiguous. The CDR3 runs 14 residues. The germline V gene encodes CDR1 SGHKS and CDR2 YYEKEE (reference sequence). The V gene lost 0 bases and the J gene lost 4 bases, with 7 bases spanning the gap. The CDR3 DNA reads as TGTGCCAGCAGCTTGGACCTCAGCACCGGGGAGCTGTTTTTT. Its translation is CASSLDLSTGELFF.

The chain is built from TRBV7-9 and TRBJ2-2; 10 nucleotides match TRBD2. Germline V gene sequence: CDR1 SEHNR, CDR2 FQNEAQ (reference sequence). V was clipped by 2 bases and J by 5 bases; unmatched bases: 8. This CDR3 region has 17 residues. The CDR3 nucleotides are TGTGCCAGCAGCTTACCCAGCGGGAGGGTCGGGACCGGGGAGCTGTTTTTT. Protein sequence: CASSLPSGRVGTGELFF.